A single sample gave rise to the 8 T cell receptor beta chains below, sequenced in a study of OX40 agonist ivuxolimab in advanced cancers. Method: immunoSEQ multiplex PCR; TCRdb's copy keeps in-frame clones and lacks some. The table has around 97,000 clones, about 90% seen once. This material consisted of CD4+ or CD8+ T cells sorted from blood, taken in a trial of the OX40 agonist ivuxolimab. The receptors were gathered from an adult with an advanced solid tumor such as melanoma, head and neck, liver or kidney cancer.

This chain uses TRBV4-2 with TRBJ1-1, with D unresolved. Trimming took off 5 bases at V and 7 bases at J, with 8 bases between the two ends. Germline V gene data show CDR1 as LGHNA and CDR2 as YNFKEQ. The CDR3 loop spans 11 amino acids. The CDR3 region has the DNA TGTGCCAGCAGCTTATGGGGTGAAGCTTTCTTT. Translated, it gives CASSLWGEAFF.

This clone was found a few times. This chain connects TRBV2 to TRBJ2-2, with D possibly being TRBD1 (5 bases). This CDR3 is 13 amino acids long. V lost 6 bases to trimming and J lost 3 bases, with 8 bases between them. Germline-derived CDR1 and CDR2 are SNHLY and FYNNEI. The CDR3 nucleotides read TGTGCCAGCAGCACCAGGGACACCGGGGAGCTGTTTTTT. Translation: CASSTRDTGELFF.

The CDR3 DNA follows: TGTGCCAGTAACCCGGGGGGGCCAGGTGAAGCTTTCTTT. It translates to CASNPGGPGEAFF. This chain joins TRBV19 and TRBJ1-1; perhaps TRBD1 as D (6 bases). Looked up from germline, CDR1 is LNHDA and CDR2 is SQIVND (reference sequence). V lost 7 bases to trimming and J lost 7 bases, with 16 bases between them. The CDR3 is made up of 13 amino acids.

The CDR3 loop is CASDRGGREQFF. DNA for the CDR3: TGTGCCTCAGATAGGGGGGGCCGTGAGCAGTTCTTC. The rearrangement uses TRBV30 and TRBJ2-1; the D gene is possibly TRBD2 (7 bases). The V end was cut by 7 bases, the J end by 9 bases, with 16 bases between. Germline V gives CDR1 GTSNPN, CDR2 SVGIG (reference sequence). The CDR3 covers 12 residues.

The chain recombines TRBV6-1 with TRBJ2-1, with D unclear. This CDR3 is built from 11 residues. Germline loops: CDR1 MNHNS, CDR2 SASEGT. Trimming left V 2 bases short and J 12 bases short, with 8 bases between. The CDR3 reads CASSELGWQFF. CDR3 bases: TGTGCCAGCAGTGAACTCGGCTGGCAGTTCTTC.

The CDR3 bases are TGCAGCGGTCGACAGGGGACAGAGACTGAAGCTTTCTTT. Translated: CSGRQGTETEAFF. The rearrangement links TRBV29-1 to TRBJ1-1; 8 nucleotides agree with TRBD1. Unmatched junction bases numbered 9, after V lost 7 bases and J lost 5 bases. In germline, CDR1 is SQVTM, CDR2 ANQGSEA. This CDR3 has 13 residues.

The chain has TRBV4-1 and TRBJ1-2; D not resolved. Germline-derived CDR1 and CDR2 are MGHRA and YSYEKL. There are 15 residues in the CDR3. The germline V and J ends were trimmed by 4 bases and 3 bases, with 15 bases remaining between them. The CDR3: CASSPSLQFDYGYTF. Written as DNA, the CDR3 is TGCGCCAGCAGCCCTAGCCTACAGTTCGACTATGGCTACACCTTC.

The rearrangement joins TRBV4-1 to TRBJ2-1; TRBD1 aligns across 9 bases. The CDR3 runs 18 residues. V was pared by 3 bases and J by 1 base, with 10 bases of the junction left unmatched. Germline lookup yields CDR1 MGHRA and CDR2 YSYEKL. CDR3 residues: CASSQGFGGQGSYNEQFF. DNA for the CDR3: TGCGCCAGCAGCCAGGGTTTCGGGGGACAGGGTTCCTACAATGAGCAGTTCTTC.